Listed below are T cell receptor beta chains from one sample, sequenced in a study of glioma-infiltrating T cells after dendritic cell vaccination. Repertoires were generated with immunoSEQ multiplex PCR, while TCRdb's copy carries only in-frame clones and drops some. Here the sample spans about 64,000 clones, 75% to 85% being singletons. Sequenced material: blood, taken before dendritic cell vaccination. The receptors originated from a human donor with glioblastoma. Both conserved end residues are part of each CDR3. The D gene is left open where the match is weak. Clone sizes are given selectively: once, few, many, or a class where the clone is expanded.

NA	TRBD1	TRBJ2-5	TRBV5-5	TGTGCCAGCAGCCTTCTGGACAGGGGGCGCAAAGAGACCCAGTACTTC	CASSLLDRGRKETQYF
few	TRBD2	TRBJ2-7	TRBV2	TGTGCCAGCAGACCCCCGGGACTAGCGGGTATCTACGAGCAGTACTTC	CASRPPGLAGIYEQYF
NA	TRBD1	TRBJ1-5	TRBV29-1	TGCAGCGTTCAATACAGGGGTAGCAATCAGCCCCAGCATTTT	CSVQYRGSNQPQHF
NA	TRBD1	TRBJ1-2	TRBV11-3	TGTGCCAGCAGCCCCCAGACAGGGAGGAACTATGGCTACACCTTC	CASSPQTGRNYGYTF
NA	NA	TRBJ1-4	TRBV5-1	TGCGCCAGCAGCTTGGCCGGCGGAGATGAAAAACTGTTTTTT	CASSLAGGDEKLFF
NA	TRBD2	TRBJ2-5	TRBV2	TGTGCCAGCAGTGAAGGACTAGCGGGGGGGAGAGAGACCCAGTACTTC	CASSEGLAGGRETQYF
NA	TRBD2	TRBJ2-3	TRBV30	TGTGCCTGGAGTGCTAGCGGGGCCGGCACAGATACGCAGTATTTT	CAWSASGAGTDTQYF
few	NA	TRBJ1-2	TRBV5-1	TGCGCCAGCAGCTGGAGGACAGCTGATAACTATGGCTACACCTTC	CASSWRTADNYGYTF
NA	NA	TRBJ2-2	TRBV5-6	TGTGCCAGCACCTCGGGGAGGAGCTACACCGGGGAGCTGTTTTTT	CASTSGRSYTGELFF
NA	NA	TRBJ2-7	TRBV5-6	TGTGCCAGCAGCACCTCAGGGGCCCTCTACGAGCAGTACTTC	CASSTSGALYEQYF
NA	NA	TRBJ2-2	TRBV5-1	TGCGCCAGCAGCCTCTTTGGGGGGGCTGACACCGGGGAGCTGTTTTTT	CASSLFGGADTGELFF
NA	NA	TRBJ1-4	TRBV7-8	TGTGCCAGCAGACTAAGGTCAGGAGGTGTTAAGGAAAAACTGTTTTTT	CASRLRSGGVKEKLFF
NA	TRBD2	TRBJ2-5	TRBV4-1	TGCGCCAGCAGCCAAGCGGCGGGGGGGGGACGGACCCAGTACTTC	CASSQAAGGGRTQYF
once	NA	TRBJ1-5	TRBV5-1	TGCGCCAGCAGCTTGGGGGGGCTTCAGCCCCAGCATTTT	CASSLGGLQPQHF
NA	NA	TRBJ2-5	TRBV21-1	TGTGCCAGCAGAAGGTGGAGGGGCTTCCAAGAGACCCAGTACTTC	CASRRWRGFQETQYF
NA	NA	TRBJ2-7	TRBV2	TGTGCCAGCAGGACAGGTTCCTACGAGCAGTACTTC	CASRTGSYEQYF
NA	TRBD1	TRBJ2-5	TRBV2	TGTGCCAGCAGTCACAGGGGGCATGAGCAAGAGACCCAGTACTTC	CASSHRGHEQETQYF
NA	NA	TRBJ1-5	TRBV19	TGTGCCAGTAGTATAAGACAATGGAATCCCGGCAATCAGCCCCAGCATTTT	CASSIRQWNPGNQPQHF
NA	TRBD2	TRBJ2-3	TRBV11-2	TGTGCCAGCAGCTTACTTACTAGCGGACTAGATACGCAGTATTTT	CASSLLTSGLDTQYF
NA	TRBD2	TRBJ2-3	TRBV19	TGTGCCACCCGACTAGCGGGTGATACTAGCACAGATACGCAGTATTTT	CATRLAGDTSTDTQYF
once	TRBD1	TRBJ1-6	TRBV28	TGTGCCAGCACCAAATCGACAGGGGGGGGATCACCCCTCCACTTT	CASTKSTGGGSPLHF
NA	TRBD1	TRBJ2-1	TRBV5-8	TGTGCCAGCAGCTTGGGACAGGGGTGGGATGAGCAGTTCTTC	CASSLGQGWDEQFF
NA	TRBD1	TRBJ1-2	TRBV2	TGTGCCAGCAGTGACAGGGGGACAGCCTATGGCTACACCTTC	CASSDRGTAYGYTF
NA	TRBD1	TRBJ1-6	TRBV6-5	TGTGCCAGCAGTTACAACCCCAGGGGGGCACCCCTCCACTTT	CASSYNPRGAPLHF
NA	TRBD1	TRBJ2-2	TRBV28	TGTGCCAGCAGTTTATCGGACAGGGGCGACACCGGGGAGCTGTTTTTT	CASSLSDRGDTGELFF
NA	TRBD1	TRBJ1-1	TRBV28	TGTGCCAGCAGACGGAACAGGGGGAACACTGAAGCTTTCTTT	CASRRNRGNTEAFF
NA	NA	TRBJ1-2	TRBV13	TGTGCCAGCAGCTTAGGCGGGACTCATAGAGCTGGCTACACCTTC	CASSLGGTHRAGYTF
NA	TRBD1	TRBJ2-5	TRBV10-3	TGTGCCATCAGGGACAGGTCCCAAGAGACCCAGTACTTC	CAIRDRSQETQYF
NA	NA	TRBJ1-1	TRBV20-1	TGCAGTGCTGGCGGATACACTGAAGCTTTCTTT	CSAGGYTEAFF
NA	NA	TRBJ2-7	TRBV18	TGTGCCAGCTCACCAGAGATGTCCTACGAGCAGTACTTC	CASSPEMSYEQYF
NA	NA	TRBJ2-7	TRBV6-5	TGTGCCAGCAGACTCACAGCAGACAGCACCTACGAGCAGTACTTC	CASRLTADSTYEQYF